Listed here are 3 T cell receptor beta chains from one sample, sequenced in a study of cytomegalovirus exposure and HLA in healthy donors. The study ran its PCR with 60 Vbeta and 13 Jbeta primers. Assay: immunoSEQ multiplex PCR; the TCRdb copy retains only in-frame clones and omits some. The table lists roughly 120,000 clones, 75% to 90% of them singletons, with 0.24% in the top ten. Sample: PBMCs. These receptors all come from a man aged 45-65 years in good health and CMV-seronegative.

The gene calls are TRBV29-1 and TRBJ1-4; tentatively, D is TRBD1 (5 bases). The CDR3 is 14 amino acids. V lost 4 bases, J lost 6 bases, and 15 bases lay in between. In germline, CDR1 is SQVTM, CDR2 ANQGSEA. The CDR3 nucleotides are TGCAGCGTTGGTGGGGGGGTCGCTCATGAAAAACTGTTTTTT. Translating gives CSVGGGVAHEKLFF.

V and J are TRBV6-6 and TRBJ2-3, with a weak D call TRBD1 (6 bases). Germline V gene sequence: CDR1 MNHNY, CDR2 SVGAGI (reference sequence). The CDR3 has 15 residues. Trimming shortened V by 6 bases and J by 0 bases, and 13 bases separated the two germline ends. The CDR3 region has the DNA TGTGCCAGCAGCCCGACAGGCCGAAGCACAGATACGCAGTATTTT. Its protein is CASSPTGRSTDTQYF.

V and J are TRBV11-3 and TRBJ2-6; maybe TRBD2 (5 bases). Germline V gene data show CDR1 as SGHNT and CDR2 as YENEEA. Trimming shortened V by 5 bases and J by 2 bases, and 10 bases separated the two germline ends. CDR3 length equals 15 residues. The CDR3: CASSLTGTGANVLTF. The CDR3 DNA reads as TGTGCCAGCAGCCTCACCGGGACTGGGGCCAACGTCCTGACTTTC.